These 14 T cell receptor beta chains share one sample of origin, sequenced in a study of human versus mouse CDR3 diversity and MHC coevolution. Only in-frame clones appear in the TCRdb table, and some are missing; sequencing was by immunoSEQ multiplex PCR. The sample carries just under 60,000 clones, around 94% recorded once. Material: naive CD4+ T cells from blood. Indicated subset: CD45RO-negative CD62L-positive naive CD4 T cells. The receptors shown here come from a person between 55 and 69 years old in good health.

The CDR3 sequence is CAWSPRLWSDQYNEQFF. CDR3 nucleotides: TGTGCCTGGAGTCCCCGACTATGGTCGGATCAATACAATGAGCAGTTCTTC. The rearrangement uses TRBV30 and TRBJ2-1, with D tentatively TRBD2 (5 bases). Germline CDR1 is GTSNPN and CDR2 is SVGIG (reference sequence). Trimming took off 2 bases at V and 4 bases at J, with 21 bases between the two ends. This CDR3 contains 17 residues.

The rearrangement joins TRBV5-6 to TRBJ1-1; tentatively, D is TRBD1 (6 bases). CDR1 SGHDT and CDR2 YYEEEE come from the germline V gene. V was trimmed by 3 bases and J by 0 bases, leaving 15 bases between them. This CDR3 region has 16 residues. The CDR3: CASSWGRGQLNTEAFF. In DNA form, the CDR3 reads TGTGCCAGCAGCTGGGGTCGGGGACAATTGAACACTGAAGCTTTCTTT.

The chain joins TRBV19 to TRBJ2-3; TRBD2 matches at 9 bases. The CDR3 extends over 15 amino acids. CDR1 and CDR2 from the germline V gene are LNHDA and SQIVND (reference sequence). Trimming cost V 4 bases and J 2 bases; bases outside gene matches: 4. The CDR3 is CASSRLADITDTQYF. CDR3 nucleotides: TGTGCCAGTAGTAGACTAGCGGATATCACAGATACGCAGTATTTT.

J is TRBJ2-1 and V is TRBV19, with D possibly being TRBD1 (7 bases). From germline, CDR1 is LNHDA and CDR2 SQIVND (reference sequence). Between the trimmed V and J ends, which lost 6 bases and 8 bases, there was a span of 11 bases. This CDR3 is built from 12 residues. The CDR3 loop is CASRTGRHEQFF. CDR3 nucleotides: TGTGCCAGTAGGACAGGGAGGCATGAGCAGTTCTTC.

The chain has TRBV5-1 and TRBJ1-4; the match to TRBD1 covers 7 bases. CDR1 is SGHRS, CDR2 YFSETQ, per germline. The CDR3 consists of 16 residues. Germline trimming cut 3 bases from V and 2 bases from J; bases unmatched to any gene: 7. CDR3 in amino acids: CASSSDPQGTNEKLFF. The CDR3 region has the DNA TGCGCCAGCAGCTCGGATCCACAGGGGACTAATGAAAAACTGTTTTTT.

The chain carries TRBV10-3 and TRBJ2-5; 7 bases agree with TRBD2. The assigned J gene may be wrong: the sequence end matches TRBJ2-7 better. Germline V gives CDR1 ENHRY, CDR2 SYGVKD. This CDR3 has 14 residues. Here the CDR3 reads CAISDSRGEGEQYF. CDR3 nucleotide sequence: TGTGCCATCAGTGACTCCCGGGGGGAGGGCGAGCAGTACTTC.

This rearrangement joins TRBV15 to TRBJ1-2; TRBD1 is a possible D gene (5 bases). This CDR3 spans 13 amino acids. The ends were cut back, 0 bases at V and 8 bases at J, with 10 bases in the middle. Germline CDR1 is LNHNV and CDR2 is YYDKDF (reference sequence). CDR3 in DNA: TGTGCCACCAGCAGAGACAGGGTGGGAGGCTACACCTTC. It encodes CATSRDRVGGYTF. The variable domain in full, with the rest retrieved from reference TRBV15 and TRBJ1-2, is DAMVIQNPRYQVTQFGKPVTLSCSQTLNHNVMYWYQQKSSQAPKLLFHYYDKDFNNEADTPDNFQSRRPNTSFCFLDIRSPGLGDTAMYLCATSRDRVGGYTFGSGTRLTVV.

The CDR3 DNA sequence: TGTGCCAGCAGCTTGGCGGGGGAAATAGCGTCCTACGAGCAGTACTTC. Translation: CASSLAGEIASYEQYF. The chain employs TRBV5-5 and TRBJ2-7; D possibly corresponds to TRBD2 (6 bases). V was trimmed by 0 bases and J by 1 base, leaving 14 bases between them. This CDR3 comprises 16 residues. CDR1 and CDR2 from the germline V gene are SGHKS and YYEKEE (reference sequence).

The chain links TRBV7-2 to TRBJ2-7; TRBD2 is a possible D gene (5 bases). V was pared by 5 bases and J by 3 bases, with 17 bases between. The CDR3 runs to 15 residues. The germline V gene has CDR1 SGHTA and CDR2 FQGNSA. The CDR3 nucleotides read TGTGCCAGCAGCCGACTAAGCGGAGCCCTCTACGAGCAGTACTTC. This sequence encodes CASSRLSGALYEQYF.

The J gene is TRBJ1-1, the V gene TRBV29-1; 7 bases map to TRBD1. This CDR3 spans 13 amino acids. Germline V CDR1 and CDR2: SQVTM, ANQGSEA. V lost 4 bases and J lost 4; bases outside the gene matches: 6. CDR3 in amino acids: CSVVGQVGTEAFF. DNA for the CDR3: TGCAGCGTTGTCGGACAGGTCGGCACTGAAGCTTTCTTT.

A note on this clone: One end of the junction does not line up with germline, which may come from a read error. V gene TRBV7-6 combines with J gene TRBJ2-2; 10 bases map to TRBD2. The V gene's germline CDR1 is SGHVS and CDR2 FNYEAQ. This CDR3 spans 14 amino acids. The CDR3 sequence: CASSLAGAAGELFF. In DNA form, the CDR3 reads TGTGCCAGCAGCCTAGCGGGAGCGGCCGGGGAGCTGTTTTTT.

The V call is TRBV9, the J call TRBJ2-3, with TRBD1 matching over 10 bases. The CDR3 spans 16 residues. The germline V gene encodes CDR1 SGDLS and CDR2 YYNGEE. Trimming at V came to 4 bases and at J to 7 bases, leaving 12 bases not matched to a gene. CDR3 sequence reads: CASSPLGQGLENTQYF. CDR3 coding DNA: TGTGCCAGCAGCCCACTGGGACAGGGGTTGGAGAATACGCAGTATTTT.

A word on this clone: Within the sample, other DNA sequences also encode this same CDR3. J is TRBJ1-1 and V is TRBV27, with D possibly being TRBD1 (6 bases). Germline CDR1 reads MNHEY; CDR2 reads SMNVEV (reference sequence). CDR3 length equals 14 residues. The V and J ends lost 5 bases and 0 bases respectively, with 10 bases between them. For the CDR3, the DNA is TGTGCCAGCAGTCCGGACAGAATGAACACTGAAGCTTTCTTT. It is translated as CASSPDRMNTEAFF.

The chain combines TRBV5-4 with TRBJ2-7; 12 nucleotides line up with TRBD1. Germline assignment: CDR1 SGHNT and CDR2 YYREEE (reference sequence). The CDR3 contains 15 residues. With V trimmed by 4 bases and J by 6 bases, 8 bases remained unmatched. CDR3 coding DNA: TGTGCCAGCAGCGCCGGGGACAGGGGGCGCCGCGAGCAGTACTTC. Amino acid sequence: CASSAGDRGRREQYF.